These T cell receptor beta chains were read from a single sample in a study of T-cell reconstitution after alpha-beta-depleted transplantation in children. TCRdb reprocessed the PCR reads with MiXCR, giving one entry per CDR3 protein. Here the sample spans hundreds of thousands of distinct CDR3 sequences, around 14% being singletons. The sequencing here drew on PBMCs, taken before TCRalphabeta/CD19-depleted stem cell transplant. The receptor set was obtained from a girl aged 2-10 years with congenital amegakaryocytic thrombocytopenia, due to receive a stem cell transplant. Both conserved end residues are part of each CDR3. The order of the fields is J gene, V gene, clone size, D gene, CDR3 DNA, CDR3 protein. A D gene is named only where the DNA matches it firmly. The size field is filled for only some rows; it gives once, few, many or a size class.

>TRBJ2-6|TRBV10-2|-|-
TGCGCCAGCAGTGGACTCTCGGGAGCAGAGAAAATACTCTGGGCCAACGTCCTGACTTTC
CASSGLSGAEKILWANVLTF
>TRBJ1-1|TRBV5-1|-|-
TGCGCCAGCAGCGGAAACCGACAGCCGAACACTGAAGCTTTCTTT
CASSGNRQPNTEAFF
>TRBJ2-2|TRBV29-1|-|TRBD2
TGCAGCGTTTGGTCTAGCGGGCGTACCGGGGAGCTGTTTTTT
CSVWSSGRTGELFF
>TRBJ2-3|TRBV16|-|-
TGTGCCAGCAGCTCCGGGCGTGGGTATGGCACAGATACGCAGTATTTT
CASSSGRGYGTDTQYF
>TRBJ2-7|TRBV7-2|few|-
TGTGCCAGCAGCTTAGTATTGGACACCTACGAGCAGTACTTC
CASSLVLDTYEQYF
>TRBJ2-2|TRBV12-3/TRBV12-4|many|-
TGTGCCAGCCGAAGTTCCGGGGAGCTGTTTTTT
CASRSSGELFF
>TRBJ2-2|TRBV24-1|-|-
TGTGCCACCAGTGATTTAGGCGGCGTGAACACCGGGGAGCTGTTTTTT
CATSDLGGVNTGELFF
>TRBJ2-7|TRBV20-1|few|-
TGCAGTGCTCAGGACTCGGACCCCGACGAGCAGTACTTC
CSAQDSDPDEQYF
>TRBJ1-1|TRBV7-6|-|-
TGTGCCAGCAGCGATGGGCAGGGGCCCCTGGACACTGAAGCTTTCTTT
CASSDGQGPLDTEAFF
>TRBJ2-1|TRBV15|many|-
TGTGCCACCAGCAGAGATACCTACAATGAGCAGTTCTTC
CATSRDTYNEQFF
>TRBJ2-7|TRBV5-1|few|TRBD2
TGCGCCAGCAGCCCCTCACTAGCGGGGACCTACGAGCAGTACTTC
CASSPSLAGTYEQYF
>TRBJ2-7|TRBV20-1|many|-
TGCAGTGCAAGCGACGGGGAACGACTATGGGAGCAGTACTTC
CSASDGERLWEQYF
>TRBJ1-2|TRBV6-2/TRBV6-3|few|-
TGTGCCAGCCTTCCGGCAGGGGAATACTATGGCTACACCTTC
CASLPAGEYYGYTF
>TRBJ2-7|TRBV5-5|few|-
TGTGCCAGCAGCCGAACCGGGCCCCAAGGAACCTACGAGCAGTACTTC
CASSRTGPQGTYEQYF
>TRBJ2-7|TRBV3-1|-|TRBD2
TGTGCCAGCAGCCAAGATACCCTAGCGGGTGGCTACGAGCAGTACTTC
CASSQDTLAGGYEQYF
>TRBJ2-5|TRBV5-6|many|TRBD2
TGTGCCAGCAGCCTCACGACTAGCGGACCACAAGAGACCCAGTACTTC
CASSLTTSGPQETQYF
>TRBJ2-1|TRBV7-9|-|-
TGTGCCAGCAGCTTAGACGGGAAGAATGAGCAGTTCTTC
CASSLDGKNEQFF
>TRBJ2-2|TRBV4-2|-|-
TGTGCCAGCAGCCAAGAACTAGCAGAGACCCTCGGGGAGCTGTTTTTT
CASSQELAETLGELFF
>TRBJ2-3|TRBV20-1|few|-
TGCAGTCGACAGGAATGGGGCACAGATACGCAGTATTTT
CSRQEWGTDTQYF
>TRBJ2-3|TRBV2|few|-
TGTGCCAGCAGTGAAATGGGGCTAGGCACAGATACGCAGTATTTT
CASSEMGLGTDTQYF
>TRBJ1-1|TRBV20-1|-|-
TGCAGTGCTAGAGAGTCCAAGAACACTGAAGCTTTCTTT
CSARESKNTEAFF
>TRBJ1-4|TRBV7-2|few|-
TGTGCCAGCAGCTTACCGGGGGAGAAACTGTTTTTT
CASSLPGEKLFF
>TRBJ2-2|TRBV7-9|few|TRBD2
TGTGCCAGCAGCTTTTTGTTAGCGGGAGATAACACCGGGGAGCTGTTTTTT
CASSFLLAGDNTGELFF
>TRBJ1-2|TRBV21-1|-|-
TGTGCCAGCAGCAAAATACGGGGGCGCATCTATGGCTACACCTTC
CASSKIRGRIYGYTF
>TRBJ2-3|TRBV29-1|many|-
TGCAGCGTTGATGGTCCCGCGGGAGATACGCAGTATTTT
CSVDGPAGDTQYF
>TRBJ2-7|TRBV10-3|-|TRBD1
TGTGCCACCGTCGGGACAGTAGACTACGAGCAGTACTTC
CATVGTVDYEQYF
>TRBJ2-7|TRBV7-6|-|TRBD1
TGTGCCAGCAGCTTAAGTCCCGGGACAGGGATCTATGAGCAGTACTTC
CASSLSPGTGIYEQYF
>TRBJ2-3|TRBV5-1|-|-
TGCGCCAGCAGCTTGTTTGGGCCAGATACGCAGTATTTT
CASSLFGPDTQYF
>TRBJ2-1|TRBV5-6|few|-
TGTGCCAGCAGCTTGAAGGCCTTCTACAATGAGCAGTTCTTC
CASSLKAFYNEQFF
>TRBJ1-1|TRBV5-1|-|TRBD1
TGCGCCAGCAGCATGCGGGACAGGGAAAGGGCTGAAGCTTTCTTT
CASSMRDRERAEAFF
>TRBJ2-5|TRBV18|few|TRBD2
TGTGCCAGCTCACCTACGGGACTAGCGGGAGTGGCGTGGCTACAAGAGACCCAGTACTTC
CASSPTGLAGVAWLQETQYF
>TRBJ2-4|TRBV25-1|many|TRBD2
TGTGCCAGCAGGGGGGGGGTTCTAGCCAAAAACATTCAGTACTTC
CASRGGVLAKNIQYF
>TRBJ2-1|TRBV5-1|-|-
TGCGCCAGCAGCTTGCGGGGCCTCGGTTGGGTTTCCTACAATGAGCAGTTCTTC
CASSLRGLGWVSYNEQFF
>TRBJ1-6|TRBV12-3/TRBV12-4|-|-
TGTGCCAGCAGCCAAAATCTCGGTTCACCCCTCCACTTT
CASSQNLGSPLHF
>TRBJ1-1|TRBV29-1|many|-
TGCAGCGTTGCAGTCAACACTGAAGCTTTCTTT
CSVAVNTEAFF
>TRBJ1-1|TRBV27|many|TRBD1
TGTGCCAGCAGTCCTACGGACAGGGGAAACACTGAAGCTTTCTTT
CASSPTDRGNTEAFF
>TRBJ2-1|TRBV28|many|-
TGTGCCAGCAGTTTACATAGCGATTGGGTTGGTGAGCAGTTCTTC
CASSLHSDWVGEQFF
>TRBJ2-7|TRBV20-1|-|-
TGCAGTGCGAGCTACAGGGCTTCCTACGAGCAGTACTTC
CSASYRASYEQYF
>TRBJ1-2|TRBV7-9|few|-
TGTGCCAGCAGCCCGGGACCTGGGTACACCTTC
CASSPGPGYTF
>TRBJ2-5|TRBV20-1|many|TRBD2
TGCAGTGCCGAACCGGGACTAGAGAGTGGAGAGACCCAGTACTTC
CSAEPGLESGETQYF
>TRBJ2-1|TRBV20-1|-|TRBD2
TGCAGTGCTAGAGAAGTGTCCGCGGGAGGGCCCGGGGAGCAGTTCTTC
CSAREVSAGGPGEQFF
>TRBJ1-1|TRBV7-6|many|-
TGTGCCAGCAGCTTAGATTGGGGTGAAGCTTTCTTT
CASSLDWGEAFF
>TRBJ2-1|TRBV28|many|TRBD1
TGTGCCAGCAGTTTCCGGGACAGACTTGACTACAATGAGCAGTTCTTC
CASSFRDRLDYNEQFF
>TRBJ2-7|TRBV5-1|-|TRBD2
TGCGCCAGCAGCCTGGGACTAGCGGGAGGGATAACCTACGAGCAGTACTTC
CASSLGLAGGITYEQYF
>TRBJ1-5|TRBV5-6|many|TRBD1
TGTGCCAGCAGCTTATGGACAGGGGCGTATAGCAATCAGCCCCAGCATTTT
CASSLWTGAYSNQPQHF